The 14 T cell receptor beta chains below were found in one sample sequenced in a study of cytomegalovirus exposure and HLA in healthy donors. This PCR relied on a set of 60 Vbeta primers and 13 Jbeta primers. TCRdb's copy holds only in-frame clones and misses some; the assay was immunoSEQ multiplex PCR. This table holds tens of thousands of clones, 78% found once. The sequenced sample consisted of PBMCs. These receptors all stem from a male donor in good health and CMV-seropositive.

This chain links TRBV6-6 with TRBJ1-6; 10 bases agree with TRBD1. The ends lost 9 bases at V and 10 bases at J; junction bases unmatched: 6. CDR1 and CDR2 from the germline V gene are MNHNY and SVGAGI (reference sequence). The CDR3 loop spans 13 amino acids. CDR3 sequence reads: CARDRGMRSPLHF. In DNA, the CDR3 is TGTGCCAGGGACAGGGGGATGAGGTCACCCCTCCACTTT.

The chain couples TRBV2 to TRBJ2-3; D gene ambiguous. Germline V gene lookup returns CDR1 SNHLY and CDR2 FYNNEI. The length of the CDR3 is 13 residues. Trimming shortened V by 2 bases and J by 9 bases, and 12 bases separated the two germline ends. The DNA for the CDR3 is TGTGCCAGCAGTGAAATCGTAATGGGCACGCAGTATTTT. Protein: CASSEIVMGTQYF. Filled out from reference TRBV2 and TRBJ2-3, the complete variable domain reads EPEVTQTPSHQVTQMGQEVILRCVPISNHLYFYWYRQILGQKVEFLVSFYNNEISEKSEIFDDQFSVERPDGSNFTLKIRSTKLEDSAMYFCASSEIVMGTQYFGPGTRLTVL.

The V and J genes are TRBV30 and TRBJ1-6; 7 nucleotides agree with TRBD1. The length of the CDR3 is 15 residues. The trim removed 0 bases at V and 4 bases at J, leaving 3 bases unmatched. CDR1 is GTSNPN, CDR2 SVGIG, per germline (reference sequence). The CDR3 DNA follows: TGTGCCTGGAGTGTTCGACAGGGATATAATTCACCCCTCCACTTT. The encoded protein is CAWSVRQGYNSPLHF.

Comments on this clone: The identical CDR3 is also encoded by other nucleotide sequences in the sample. The chain combines TRBV29-1 with TRBJ2-7, with D possibly TRBD1 on 5 matching bases. V lost 4 bases and J 3 bases, leaving 13 bases between the germline ends. This CDR3 comprises 13 residues. From germline, CDR1 is SQVTM and CDR2 ANQGSEA. As DNA, the CDR3 is TGCAGCGTTGTCCCGCGACAGAGCTACGAGCAGTACTTC. It is translated as CSVVPRQSYEQYF.

This clone was found once. This chain uses TRBV28 with TRBJ1-3; D ambiguous. Germline V gene lookup returns CDR1 MDHEN and CDR2 SYDVKM. V gave up 1 base and J gave up 0 bases, with 10 bases separating them. CDR3 length equals 16 residues. The CDR3, as DNA: TGTGCCAGCAGTTTATTGTTCGGGGACTCTGGAAACACCATATATTTT. Protein sequence: CASSLLFGDSGNTIYF.

This clone came up a few times. This chain uses TRBV6-1 with TRBJ1-1, with D possibly being TRBD1 (5 bases). The CDR3 has 15 residues. The germline V gene has CDR1 MNHNS and CDR2 SASEGT. Trimming pared 4 bases from V and 2 bases from J, leaving 14 bases between. In DNA form, the CDR3 reads TGTGCCAGCAGTGTCGCACAGGAGATTAACACTGAAGCTTTCTTT. Translating gives CASSVAQEINTEAFF.

The genes are TRBV6-6 and TRBJ1-1; D is uncertain. The CDR3 is 11 amino acids. Germline V gives CDR1 MNHNY, CDR2 SVGAGI (reference sequence). The ends were cut back, 7 bases at V and 6 bases at J, with 9 bases in the middle. This CDR3 is CASTHWPEAFF. CDR3 nucleotide sequence: TGTGCCAGCACCCATTGGCCTGAAGCTTTCTTT.

The chain employs TRBV28 and TRBJ2-3, with TRBD2 matching 10 bases. The V gene end was trimmed by 3 bases and the J gene end by 1 base; junction bases not matched to a gene: 7. The germline V gene encodes CDR1 MDHEN and CDR2 SYDVKM. The CDR3 runs 17 residues. The CDR3 nucleotides are TGTGCCAGCAGTTTCTTTGTAGCGGGAGGTCGCACAGATACGCAGTATTTT. As protein: CASSFFVAGGRTDTQYF.

With respect to this clone: This same CDR3 is encoded by further DNA sequences in the sample. The rearrangement joins TRBV30 to TRBJ2-2; a possible D gene is TRBD2 (7 bases). The length of the CDR3 is 15 residues. V was pared by 2 bases and J by 4 bases, with 14 bases between. Germline assignment: CDR1 GTSNPN and CDR2 SVGIG (reference sequence). The DNA for the CDR3 is TGTGCCTGGAGTACGGGGGGCGTTGGCACCGGGGAGCTGTTTTTT. Its translation is CAWSTGGVGTGELFF.

The chain carries TRBV4-1 and TRBJ1-1; no clear D gene. The V and J ends lost 0 bases and 6 bases respectively, with 8 bases between them. This CDR3 comprises 13 residues. CDR1 is MGHRA and CDR2 is YSYEKL in the germline V gene. The CDR3 sequence: CASSQDSGAEAFF. CDR3 nucleotide sequence: TGCGCCAGCAGCCAAGATTCCGGGGCTGAAGCTTTCTTT.

The chain recombines TRBV19 with TRBJ2-7, with 10 bases identical to TRBD1. The germline gives CDR1 LNHDA, CDR2 SQIVND (reference sequence). With V trimmed by 6 bases and J by 7 bases, 6 bases remained unmatched. The CDR3 runs to 13 residues. For the CDR3, the DNA is TGTGCCAGTAGCCCGGGACAGGGGCGGGAGCAGTACTTC. Residues: CASSPGQGREQYF.

This rearrangement joins TRBV11-3 to TRBJ2-5, with 7 bases fitting TRBD1. The CDR3 consists of 13 residues. Germline values: CDR1 SGHNT, CDR2 YENEEA. V shed 6 bases and J 2 bases; nucleotides not matched to a gene: 3. CDR3 DNA sequence: TGTGCCAGCAGGAGACAGGGTCAAGAGACCCAGTACTTC. This sequence encodes CASRRQGQETQYF.

This chain connects TRBV27 to TRBJ2-2; D gene ambiguous. Trimming left V 4 bases short and J 2 bases short, with 14 bases between. Germline CDR1 is MNHEY and CDR2 is SMNVEV (reference sequence). The CDR3 totals 16 residues. As DNA, the CDR3 is TGTGCCAGCAGTTCAAACAGAGAGATTAACACCGGGGAGCTGTTTTTT. Residues: CASSSNREINTGELFF.

The gene calls are TRBV30 and TRBJ1-5, with 8 bases aligning to TRBD1. The CDR3 is made up of 14 amino acids. V gave up 2 bases and J gave up 5 bases; unmatched junction bases: 5. Germline loops: CDR1 GTSNPN, CDR2 SVGIG (reference sequence). CDR3 DNA: TGTGCCTGGAGTAATGGACAGGGTGATCAGCCCCAGCATTTT. Encoded protein: CAWSNGQGDQPQHF.